This entry concerns a single TCR beta chain. Additional DNA sequences in this sample encode the identical CDR3. Sequenced by immunoSEQ multiplex PCR; TCRdb stores in-frame clones only, minus some. The sample consists of approximately 200,000 clones, about nine tenths of them appearing once. V gave up 0 bases and J gave up 8 bases; unmatched junction bases: 2. The CDR3 consists of 13 residues. Germline loops: CDR1 MNHEY, CDR2 SVGAGI. The data belong to a study of blood T cell repertoires in COVID-19. Study context: The study counted Cohort 3 donors as recovered given two negative PCRs, clearance, or symptom resolution. COVID-19 samples from acute and convalescent phases originated in the United States, Italy and Spain.

The study drew participants aged about 18 to 95 years from roughly 25 US areas. Clinical history as reported by participants underpinned cohort assignment. Sample: PBMCs or T cells enriched from blood (not recorded which). V usage is TRBV6-5 and J usage is TRBJ1-2; TRBD1 agrees at 8 bases. This receptor was taken from a man under 40 in a cohort exposed to, infected with or recovered from COVID-19 (not recorded which). Here the CDR3 DNA reads TGTGCCAGCAGTTACTCGGACAGGGTGGGCTACACCTTC. This gives the protein CASSYSDRVGYTF.